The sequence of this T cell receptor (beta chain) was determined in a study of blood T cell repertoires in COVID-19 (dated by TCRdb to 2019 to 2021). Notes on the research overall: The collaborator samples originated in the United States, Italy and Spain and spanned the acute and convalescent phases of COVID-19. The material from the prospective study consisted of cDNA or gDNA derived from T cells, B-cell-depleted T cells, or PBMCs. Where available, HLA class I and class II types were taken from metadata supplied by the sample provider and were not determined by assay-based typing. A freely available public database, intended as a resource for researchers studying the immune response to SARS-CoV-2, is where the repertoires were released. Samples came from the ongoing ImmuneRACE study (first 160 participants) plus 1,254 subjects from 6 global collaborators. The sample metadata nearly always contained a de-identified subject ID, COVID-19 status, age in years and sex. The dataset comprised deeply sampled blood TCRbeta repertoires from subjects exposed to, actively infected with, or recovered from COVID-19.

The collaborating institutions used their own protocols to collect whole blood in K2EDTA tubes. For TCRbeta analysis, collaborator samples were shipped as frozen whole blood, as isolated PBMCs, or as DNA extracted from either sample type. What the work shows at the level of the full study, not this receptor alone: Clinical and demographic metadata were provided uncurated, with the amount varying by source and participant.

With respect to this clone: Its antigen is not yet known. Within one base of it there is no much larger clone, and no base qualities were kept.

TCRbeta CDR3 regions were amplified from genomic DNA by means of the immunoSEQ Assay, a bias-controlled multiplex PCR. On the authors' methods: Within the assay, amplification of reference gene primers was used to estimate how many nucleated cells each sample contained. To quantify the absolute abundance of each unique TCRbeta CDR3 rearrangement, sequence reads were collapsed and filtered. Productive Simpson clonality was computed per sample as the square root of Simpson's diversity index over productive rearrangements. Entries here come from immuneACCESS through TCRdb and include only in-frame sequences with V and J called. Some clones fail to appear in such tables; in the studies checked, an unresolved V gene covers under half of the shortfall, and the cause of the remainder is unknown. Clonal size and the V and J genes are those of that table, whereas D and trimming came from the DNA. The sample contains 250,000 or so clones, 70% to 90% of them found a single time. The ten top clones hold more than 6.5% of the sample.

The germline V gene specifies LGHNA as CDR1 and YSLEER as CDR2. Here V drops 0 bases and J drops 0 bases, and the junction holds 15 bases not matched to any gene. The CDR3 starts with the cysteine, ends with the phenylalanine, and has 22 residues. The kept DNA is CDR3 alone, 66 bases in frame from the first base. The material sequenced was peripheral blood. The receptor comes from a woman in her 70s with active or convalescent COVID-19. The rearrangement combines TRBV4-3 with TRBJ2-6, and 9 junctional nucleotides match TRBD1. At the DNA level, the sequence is TGCGCCAGCAGCCAAGAACCTCCCCTCACCGGGACAGGGTCCTCTGGGGCCAACGTCCTGACTTTC. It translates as CASSQEPPLTGTGSSGANVLTF.